This note documents a single TCR beta chain sequence. Its target is not known. Every donor, a Caucasian adult, lived in Nashville, Tennessee. The source of the sample is a study of shared clonotypes between healthy human individuals. Genomic DNA belonging to each subset was distributed in equal measure over several immunoSEQ plates. Sequencing was performed with immunoSEQ multiplex PCR; in TCRdb, only in-frame clones are kept and a portion is missing. The sample has hundreds of thousands of clones, approximately 73% seen once. Study-level findings and limits: Few donors limited the genetic and exposure-history diversity represented. Several donors showed sharing of about 4.7% of naive CD4 clonotypes.

The source of this sequence is a woman aged 25 to 39 in good health. Input material: memory CD4+ T cells sorted from blood. Subset defined: CD45RA-negative fraction.

CDR3 bases: TGTGCCAGCGGGCTGGGGACAATCGTGAATGAGCAGTTCTTC. Protein sequence: CASGLGTIVNEQFF. This chain uses TRBV6-5 with TRBJ2-1; weak D call: TRBD1 (6 bases). Per the germline V gene, CDR1 is MNHEY and CDR2 is SVGAGI. The CDR3 is made up of 14 amino acids. Trimming stripped 8 bases from V and 7 bases from J, with 18 bases between.